One and the same sample provided the 10 T cell receptor beta chains below, sequenced in a study of T cell responses to AZD1222 COVID-19 vaccine. Generated by immunoSEQ multiplex PCR, the TCRdb table keeps only in-frame clones and is missing some. The sample yields some 100,000 clones, roughly 84% seen once. Material: peripheral blood, obtained on day 0 of AZD1222 vaccination. These receptors all come from an adult in good health.

V gene TRBV19 combines with J gene TRBJ2-3; 8 bases are shared with TRBD2. The CDR3 length is 16 residues. The V gene end was trimmed by 5 bases and the J gene end by 1 base; junction bases not matched to a gene: 8. Germline V lookup: CDR1 LNHDA, CDR2 SQIVND (reference sequence). CDR3 sequence (DNA): TGTGCCAGTAGTCCCCAGCGGGAGTTTGGCACAGATACGCAGTATTTT. Encoded protein: CASSPQREFGTDTQYF. The full variable domain, rest sourced from reference TRBV19 and TRBJ2-3, is DGGITQSPKYLFRKEGQNVTLSCEQNLNHDAMYWYRQDPGQGLRLIYYSQIVNDFQKGDIAEGYSVSREKKESFPLTVTSAQKNPTAFYLCASSPQREFGTDTQYFGPGTRLTVL.

The genes are TRBV19 and TRBJ2-1, with 7 bases fitting TRBD2. Germline CDR1 reads LNHDA; CDR2 reads SQIVND (reference sequence). The trim removed 3 bases at V and 9 bases at J, leaving 5 bases unmatched. The CDR3 loop spans 13 amino acids. CDR3 protein: CASSMGGGGEQFF. The CDR3 DNA follows: TGTGCCAGTAGTATGGGTGGCGGGGGTGAGCAGTTCTTC. The full variable domain, with the rest looked up from reference TRBV19 and TRBJ2-1, is DGGITQSPKYLFRKEGQNVTLSCEQNLNHDAMYWYRQDPGQGLRLIYYSQIVNDFQKGDIAEGYSVSREKKESFPLTVTSAQKNPTAFYLCASSMGGGGEQFFGPGTRLTVL.

The CDR3 region has the DNA TGTGCCAGCAGTTACGTCCTCAATTCGGGGGAGCAGTACTTC. It yields the protein CASSYVLNSGEQYF. This chain joins TRBV6-5 and TRBJ2-7, with D perhaps TRBD2 (5 bases). CDR3 size: 14 residues. Germline CDR1 MNHEY, CDR2 SVGAGI. Between the trimmed V and J ends, which lost 2 bases and 7 bases, there was a span of 15 bases.

The V call is TRBV5-1, the J call TRBJ1-2, with D possibly matching TRBD1 (6 bases). The V gene's germline CDR1 is SGHRS and CDR2 YFSETQ. This CDR3 spans 14 amino acids. The germline V and J ends were trimmed by 0 bases and 9 bases, with 15 bases remaining between them. The CDR3 bases are TGCGCCAGCAGCTTGGGGGCAGGGGATTTGAGCTACACCTTC. Translation gives CASSLGAGDLSYTF.

This rearrangement joins TRBV7-8 to TRBJ2-3, with no clear D. V was clipped by 2 bases and J by 1 base, with 13 bases between them. The germline CDR1 and CDR2 sequences are SGHVS and FQNEAQ. There are 16 residues in the CDR3. CDR3 loop: CASSLRRRPGTDTQYF. In nucleotides, the CDR3 is TGTGCCAGCAGCTTACGTCGGCGACCGGGCACAGATACGCAGTATTTT.

CDR3 nucleotide sequence: TGTGCCAGCAGCTTAGCTGGACAGGGGCTTTCTTACGAGCAGTACTTC. It translates to CASSLAGQGLSYEQYF. The chain is built from TRBV7-9 and TRBJ2-7; TRBD1 matches 9 bases. The CDR3 runs to 16 residues. V lost 0 bases, J lost 4 bases, and 7 bases stayed unmatched. The germline V gene has CDR1 SEHNR and CDR2 FQNEAQ (reference sequence).

The chain links TRBV2 to TRBJ2-1; D might be TRBD1 (5 bases). Trimming left V 8 bases short and J 0 bases short, with 11 bases between. The V gene's germline CDR1 is SNHLY and CDR2 FYNNEI. This CDR3 comprises 14 residues. As DNA, the CDR3 is TGTGCCAGCGGGATTGACAGCTCCTACAATGAGCAGTTCTTC. Translated: CASGIDSSYNEQFF. The whole variable domain, filled in from reference TRBV2 and TRBJ2-1, reads EPEVTQTPSHQVTQMGQEVILRCVPISNHLYFYWYRQILGQKVEFLVSFYNNEISEKSEIFDDQFSVERPDGSNFTLKIRSTKLEDSAMYFCASGIDSSYNEQFFGPGTRLTVL.

The J gene is TRBJ1-1, the V gene TRBV19; D is uncertain. This CDR3 is built from 13 residues. V lost 3 bases, J lost 3 bases, and 8 bases lay in between. CDR1 LNHDA and CDR2 SQIVND come from the germline V gene (reference sequence). The CDR3 nucleotides read TGTGCCAGTAGTATTTACGGATACACTGAAGCTTTCTTT. Protein sequence: CASSIYGYTEAFF.

There are a few counts of this clone. This sequence joins TRBV7-2 and TRBJ2-5; D remains unclear. In germline, CDR1 is SGHTA, CDR2 FQGNSA. This CDR3 region has 12 residues. V lost 5 bases, J lost 5 bases, and 9 bases lay in between. CDR3 nucleotide sequence: TGTGCCAGCAGCCCCACGTCGGAGACCCAGTACTTC. Translated: CASSPTSETQYF.

The DNA for the CDR3 is TGTGCCAGCAGCGGAGGGGGCCTATCGAACACCGGGGAGCTGTTTTTT. This encodes CASSGGGLSNTGELFF. The V gene is TRBV9, the J gene TRBJ2-2; 7 nucleotides line up with TRBD1. The CDR3 is 16 residues long. Germline CDR1 reads SGDLS; CDR2 reads YYNGEE. Trimming removed 3 bases from V and 0 bases from J; junction bases left unmatched: 5.